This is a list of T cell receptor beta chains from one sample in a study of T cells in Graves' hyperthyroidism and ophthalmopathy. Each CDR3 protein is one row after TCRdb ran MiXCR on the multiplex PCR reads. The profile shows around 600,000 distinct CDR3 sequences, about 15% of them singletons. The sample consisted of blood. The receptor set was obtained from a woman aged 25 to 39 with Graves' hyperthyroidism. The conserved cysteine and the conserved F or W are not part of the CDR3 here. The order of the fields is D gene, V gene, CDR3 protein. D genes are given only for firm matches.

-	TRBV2	ASRNPMGGEKLF
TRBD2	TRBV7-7	ASSPGLAGVYDTQY
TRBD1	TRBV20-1	SAREDRGNQDTQY
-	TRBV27	ASSSPSGVSYNEQF
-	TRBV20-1	SASETFTDTQY
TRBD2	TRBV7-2	ASSLGGTRAYEQY
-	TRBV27	ASSLWGVSTEAF
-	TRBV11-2	ASSLGPAESYEQY
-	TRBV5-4	ASSLAWTETYSNQPQH
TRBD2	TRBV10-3	AISAGLVNTGELF
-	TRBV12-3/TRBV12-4	ASSLVVGRSTQY
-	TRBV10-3	AIRRTEGTDTQY
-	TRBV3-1	ASSTRDWANIQY
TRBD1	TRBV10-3	ASSHGTGQF
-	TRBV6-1	ASSREVGQPQH
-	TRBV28	ASSPLQESNNEQF
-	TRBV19	ASSIDPGIRPGQPQH
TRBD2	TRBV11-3	ASSLGHSSGRDNEQF
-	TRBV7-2	ASSRRFPDTQY
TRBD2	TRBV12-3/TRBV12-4	ASSFRTSGNTDTQY
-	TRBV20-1	SGGPDLNEQF
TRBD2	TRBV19	ASREVAGGTYEQY